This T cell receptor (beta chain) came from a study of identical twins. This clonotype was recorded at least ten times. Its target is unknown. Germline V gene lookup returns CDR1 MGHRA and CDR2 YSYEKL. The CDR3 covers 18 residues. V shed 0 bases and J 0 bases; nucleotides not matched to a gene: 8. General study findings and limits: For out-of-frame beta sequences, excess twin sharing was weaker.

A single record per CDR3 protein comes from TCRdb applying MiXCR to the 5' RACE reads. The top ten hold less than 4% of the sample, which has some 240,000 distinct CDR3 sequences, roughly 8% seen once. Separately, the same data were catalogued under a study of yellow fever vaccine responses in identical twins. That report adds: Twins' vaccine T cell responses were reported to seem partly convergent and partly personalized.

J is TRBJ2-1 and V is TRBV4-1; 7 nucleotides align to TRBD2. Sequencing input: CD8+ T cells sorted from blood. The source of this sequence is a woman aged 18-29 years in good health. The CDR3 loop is CASSQEIAGRSSYNEQFF. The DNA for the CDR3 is TGCGCCAGCAGCCAAGAAATAGCGGGCCGAAGCTCCTACAATGAGCAGTTCTTC.